The rows below give T cell receptor beta chains drawn from one sample of a study of cytomegalovirus exposure and HLA in healthy donors. Repertoires were generated with immunoSEQ multiplex PCR, while TCRdb's copy carries only in-frame clones and drops some. There are around 110,000 clones in the sample; 50% to 75% occur only once, and around 8.8% lies in the top ten. The sequenced sample consisted of PBMCs. The receptors come from a woman aged 40 to 50 in good health and CMV-seropositive. The CDR3 runs from the conserved cysteine through the conserved F or W.

V gene: TRBV10-3; J gene: TRBJ2-5; CDR3 protein: CAIGGGIQETQYF
V gene: TRBV6-6; J gene: TRBJ2-7; CDR3 protein: CASSTGDRSYEQYF
V gene: TRBV30; J gene: TRBJ2-1; CDR3 protein: CAAGLAGGVEQFF
V gene: TRBV9; J gene: TRBJ1-5; CDR3 protein: CASNPGTDSNQPQHF
V gene: TRBV7-9; J gene: TRBJ1-2; CDR3 protein: CASSAGTAGYGYTF
V gene: TRBV7-6; J gene: TRBJ2-3; CDR3 protein: CASSPSGWGEFTDTQYF
V gene: TRBV19; J gene: TRBJ2-2; CDR3 protein: CASRDRGKIGELFF
V gene: TRBV7-9; J gene: TRBJ1-2; CDR3 protein: CSSSPSSSGTFDYGYTF
V gene: TRBV7-3; J gene: TRBJ2-7; CDR3 protein: CASNLLGGGLAGGRYEQYF
V gene: TRBV7-2; J gene: TRBJ2-3; CDR3 protein: CASSLWRRGPTDTQYF
V gene: TRBV10-3; J gene: TRBJ1-3; CDR3 protein: CAIRPDRLDRGNTIYF
V gene: TRBV27; J gene: TRBJ2-1; CDR3 protein: CASSSTPPSYNEQFF
V gene: TRBV6-5; J gene: TRBJ1-2; CDR3 protein: CASSYSMGAGENGYTF
V gene: TRBV9; J gene: TRBJ1-2; CDR3 protein: CASSVNQGLGGYTF
V gene: TRBV25-1; J gene: TRBJ2-1; CDR3 protein: CASSGGLPLGNEQFF
V gene: TRBV5-1; J gene: TRBJ2-2; CDR3 protein: CASSDGQYTGELFF
V gene: TRBV5-1; J gene: TRBJ2-7; CDR3 protein: CASSLGQGAREQYF
V gene: TRBV5-1; J gene: TRBJ2-1; CDR3 protein: CASSLKLAGANEQFF
V gene: TRBV7-3; J gene: TRBJ1-3; CDR3 protein: CASSPSGQGGNTIYF